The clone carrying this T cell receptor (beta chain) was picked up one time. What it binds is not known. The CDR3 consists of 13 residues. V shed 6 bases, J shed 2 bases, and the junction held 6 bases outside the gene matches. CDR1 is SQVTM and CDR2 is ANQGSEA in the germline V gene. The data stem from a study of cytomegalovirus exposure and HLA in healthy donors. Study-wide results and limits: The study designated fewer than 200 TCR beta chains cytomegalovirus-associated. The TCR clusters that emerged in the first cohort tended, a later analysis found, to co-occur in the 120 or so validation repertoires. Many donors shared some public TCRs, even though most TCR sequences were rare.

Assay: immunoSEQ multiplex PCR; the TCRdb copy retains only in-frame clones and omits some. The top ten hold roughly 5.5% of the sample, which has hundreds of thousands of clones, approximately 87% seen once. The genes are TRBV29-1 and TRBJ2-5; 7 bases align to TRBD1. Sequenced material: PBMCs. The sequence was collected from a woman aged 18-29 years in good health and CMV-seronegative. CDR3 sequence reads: CSVGTVLQETQYF. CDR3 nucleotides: TGCAGCGTGGGGACAGTTCTACAAGAGACCCAGTACTTC.